The clone carrying this T cell receptor beta chain was found a few times. Antigen: not known. This record comes from a study of regulatory T cells in long-lasting Graves disease. In the study overall: Graves' cases, newly diagnosed, had used antithyroid drugs under 3 months.

The CDR3 has 16 residues. Germline values: CDR1 LGHDT, CDR2 YNNKEL (reference sequence). The V gene lost 4 bases and the J gene lost 0 bases, with 13 bases spanning the gap. Whole-study findings and limits: TRBV28, TRBJ1-2 and TRBJ2-5 were segments that persistent disease favored. Patients whose Graves' disease persisted exhibited lower TCR diversity than those newly diagnosed.

According to the study, TCR beta libraries were built with iRepertoire HTBI primers and CDR3-region Arm-PCR. TCRdb re-called the multiplex PCR reads with MiXCR, one entry per CDR3 protein. The data contain 680,000 or so distinct CDR3 sequences, 16% of them singletons. The time point is: newly diagnosed GD, antithyroid drugs for less than 3 months. Extracted PBMC RNA gave rise to the TCR library. This sample also belongs to another study, concerning T cells in Graves' hyperthyroidism and ophthalmopathy. That work adds: Patients having uncontrolled infection, another autoimmune disease, pregnancy or lactation were not included.

The TCR originated in a woman aged 25 to 39 with Graves disease. The rearrangement uses TRBV3-1 and TRBJ2-1; tentative D call: TRBD2 (5 bases). The sequencing used peripheral blood mononuclear cells (PBMCs), collected at new diagnosis, from a patient treated with antithyroid drugs. CDR3 sequence: CASSLRGYSSYNEQFF. CDR3 bases: TGTGCCAGCAGCCTCCGAGGGTACAGCTCCTACAATGAGCAGTTCTTC.